A single sample is the source of the 8 T cell receptor beta chains below, sequenced in a study of T-cell reconstitution after alpha-beta-depleted transplantation in children. TCRbeta library construction was performed incorporating unique molecular identifiers. TCRdb re-derived calls from the PCR reads in MiXCR, one entry per CDR3 protein. Of 670,000 or so distinct CDR3 sequences detected, less than 15% appear once; the ten largest clones hold 0.79%. Material: PBMCs, obtained before TCRalphabeta/CD19-depleted stem cell transplant. The receptors were gathered from a girl aged 2 to 10 with congenital amegakaryocytic thrombocytopenia, due to receive a stem cell transplant.

This clonotype was picked up a small number of times. The chain employs TRBV20-1 and TRBJ1-2; 7 positions match TRBD1. V shed 6 bases, J shed 8 bases, and the junction held 3 bases outside the gene matches. CDR3 length: 10 amino acids. Looked up from germline, CDR1 is DFQATT and CDR2 is SNEGSKA (reference sequence). CDR3 in DNA: TGCAGTGCGCAGACAGGGGGCTACACCTTC. As protein: CSAQTGGYTF.

DNA of the CDR3: TGCGCCAGCAGCGCCCGGGACGGAAACTATGGCTACACCTTC. This translates into CASSARDGNYGYTF. The chain couples TRBV5-1 to TRBJ1-2, with D possibly TRBD1 on 5 matching bases. The CDR3 length is 14 residues. Deletions cut 4 bases from V and 2 bases from J, with 12 bases between. Germline V gene data show CDR1 as SGHRS and CDR2 as YFSETQ.

This clonotype occurred a few times. This chain joins TRBV6-6 and TRBJ1-6, with unresolved D. The V end lost 7 bases, the J end lost 6 bases, and 10 bases lay between the germline ends. Germline V gene data show CDR1 as MNHNY and CDR2 as SVGAGI (reference sequence). There are 13 residues in the CDR3. CDR3 region: CASTEFGNSPLHF. In DNA, the CDR3 is TGTGCCAGCACCGAGTTCGGTAATTCACCCCTCCACTTT.

This clonotype turned up a few times. The CDR3 sequence is CAWSVQAGVHYEQYF. The DNA for the CDR3 is TGTGCCTGGAGTGTACAAGCGGGAGTACACTACGAGCAGTACTTC. The chain recombines TRBV30 with TRBJ2-7, with 8 nucleotides matching TRBD2. Trimming took 0 bases from V and 3 from J; bases not matched to a gene: 7. CDR1 and CDR2 from the germline V gene are GTSNPN and SVGIG (reference sequence). The CDR3 length is 15 residues.

This clonotype was observed many times. The CDR3 reads CASSFRDPMNTEAFF. The CDR3 nucleotides read TGCGCCAGCAGCTTCCGGGACCCAATGAACACTGAAGCTTTCTTT. The rearrangement joins TRBV5-1 to TRBJ1-1; TRBD1 might be the D (5 bases). From germline, CDR1 is SGHRS and CDR2 YFSETQ. Trimming pared 2 bases from V and 0 bases from J, leaving 11 bases between. The CDR3 length is 15 residues.

This clonotype was detected many times. The J gene is TRBJ1-5, the V gene TRBV6-1; D uncertain. CDR1 and CDR2 from the germline V gene are MNHNS and SASEGT. V was cut by 0 bases and J by 7 bases, with 13 bases left in between. The CDR3 loop spans 15 amino acids. In nucleotides, the CDR3 is TGTGCCAGCAGTGAAGCACGAGGAAGTCGACAGCCCCAGCATTTT. It encodes CASSEARGSRQPQHF.

This chain uses TRBV7-9 with TRBJ1-6; no definite D call. V gave up 1 base and J gave up 6 bases, with 10 bases separating them. CDR1 and CDR2 from the germline V gene are SEHNR and FQNEAQ (reference sequence). This CDR3 contains 15 residues. The CDR3 region is CASSLGSESNSPLHF. CDR3 sequence (DNA): TGTGCCAGCAGCTTAGGGTCAGAGAGTAATTCACCCCTCCACTTT.

This clonotype was observed a few times. CDR3 protein: CASSAAGGKSSYEQYF. As DNA, the CDR3 is TGCGCCAGCAGCGCGGCTGGCGGGAAGAGCTCCTACGAGCAGTACTTC. The chain is built from TRBV5-1 and TRBJ2-7, with TRBD2 as a possible D gene (6 bases). The V gene's germline CDR1 is SGHRS and CDR2 YFSETQ. V dropped 4 bases and J dropped 0 bases, with 17 bases sitting between them. The CDR3 length is 16 residues.